Listed here are 30 T cell receptor beta chains from one sample, sequenced in a study of blood T cell repertoires in COVID-19. Profiling relied on immunoSEQ multiplex PCR, and the TCRdb table lists in-frame clones only, not all of them. The sample records some 150,000 clones, roughly 86% being singletons. Sequencing was performed on peripheral blood. These receptors all stem from a woman in her fifties or sixties who had recovered from COVID-19.

The chain combines TRBV10-3 with TRBJ2-5; 7 bases fit TRBD2. The trim removed 5 bases at V and 5 bases at J, leaving 11 bases unmatched. The germline V gene has CDR1 ENHRY and CDR2 SYGVKD. The CDR3 runs to 15 residues. CDR3 bases: TGTGCCATCAGTCCCACCTTGGGAGGGGACGAGACCCAGTACTTC. Amino acid sequence: CAISPTLGGDETQYF.

The V call is TRBV18, the J call TRBJ2-7; 7 bases are a match to TRBD1. The trim removed 2 bases at V and 0 bases at J, leaving 13 bases unmatched. The CDR3 covers 18 residues. Germline V gene lookup returns CDR1 KGHSH and CDR2 LQKENI. The CDR3 loop reads CASSPGPTGALSSYEQYF. The CDR3 DNA reads TGTGCCAGCTCACCAGGCCCTACAGGGGCACTTAGCTCCTACGAGCAGTACTTC.

This sequence joins TRBV28 and TRBJ2-1, with D tentatively TRBD2 (5 bases). Germline lookup yields CDR1 MDHEN and CDR2 SYDVKM. The CDR3 contains 14 residues. V gave up 5 bases and J gave up 6 bases, with 14 bases separating them. The CDR3 loop is CASSRGNSVNEQFF. The CDR3, as DNA: TGTGCCAGCAGTCGGGGAAACTCCGTCAATGAGCAGTTCTTC.

The chain joins TRBV5-8 to TRBJ1-5; D ambiguous. Per the germline V gene, CDR1 is SGHTS and CDR2 is YDEGEE. This CDR3 has 14 amino acids. Trimming took 1 base from V and 4 from J, leaving 9 bases between them. This CDR3 reads CASSLYGGNQPQHF. The CDR3 nucleotides are TGTGCCAGCAGCTTGTATGGCGGGAATCAGCCCCAGCATTTT.

This chain uses TRBV4-2 with TRBJ2-7; TRBD2 agrees at 9 bases. Germline V lookup: CDR1 LGHNA, CDR2 YNFKEQ. The V and J ends lost 0 bases and 4 bases, in that order; junction bases with no gene match: 10. The CDR3 runs 17 residues. CDR3 DNA: TGTGCCAGCAGCCAAGATTTGGGGCGGGGGGGCGGTTACGAGCAGTACTTC. Protein sequence: CASSQDLGRGGGYEQYF.

The rearrangement links TRBV2 to TRBJ1-1, with D maybe TRBD1 (5 bases). Germline CDR1 SNHLY, CDR2 FYNNEI. The germline V and J ends were trimmed by 7 bases and 6 bases, with 12 bases remaining between them. The CDR3 loop spans 12 amino acids. The CDR3 sequence: CASIPRGAEAFF. The CDR3 nucleotides are TGTGCCAGCATCCCCCGGGGGGCTGAAGCTTTCTTT.

The J gene is TRBJ1-1, the V gene TRBV11-2, with D maybe TRBD1 (6 bases). The germline V gene encodes CDR1 SGHAT and CDR2 FQNNGV. There are 14 residues in the CDR3. Trimming pared 4 bases from V and 5 bases from J, leaving 14 bases between. CDR3 in amino acids: CASSSLRGSTEAFF. The CDR3 region has the DNA TGTGCCAGCAGCTCGCTAAGGGGGAGTACTGAAGCTTTCTTT.

This clone was observed a few times. The rearrangement links TRBV4-1 to TRBJ2-5; TRBD1 might be the D (6 bases). The CDR3 totals 14 residues. CDR1 and CDR2 (germline): MGHRA, YSYEKL. V was pared by 2 bases and J by 9 bases, with 16 bases between. CDR3 in DNA: TGCGCCAGCAGCCAACCAATAGGGGGTGGGCCCCAGTACTTC. Translated: CASSQPIGGGPQYF.

This clone has more than one count but fewer than ten. The rearrangement links TRBV19 to TRBJ2-2, with 8 nucleotides matching TRBD2. The germline CDR1 and CDR2 sequences are LNHDA and SQIVND (reference sequence). The length of the CDR3 is 14 residues. The trim removed 10 bases at V and 4 bases at J, leaving 8 bases unmatched. The CDR3 spells CATATSVGTGELFF. The CDR3 region has the DNA TGTGCCACCGCGACTAGCGTAGGCACCGGGGAGCTGTTTTTT.

This clone was seen just once. The chain has TRBV27 and TRBJ2-7, with D possibly TRBD1 on 5 matching bases. The length of the CDR3 is 17 residues. CDR1 is MNHEY and CDR2 is SMNVEV in the germline V gene (reference sequence). The V and J ends lost 5 bases and 0 bases respectively, with 20 bases between them. CDR3 in amino acids: CASSPPSDSSLSYEQYF. The DNA for the CDR3 is TGTGCCAGCAGTCCTCCCTCCGACAGTTCACTCTCCTACGAGCAGTACTTC.

The count of this clone is one. The chain carries TRBV4-1 and TRBJ2-7, with 7 bases identical to TRBD1. CDR1 and CDR2 (germline): MGHRA, YSYEKL. Losses at the gene ends were 3 bases for V and 4 bases for J; bases not matched to a gene: 3. The CDR3 has 13 amino acids. DNA of the CDR3: TGCGCCAGCAGCCAGACGACAGGGTACGAGCAGTACTTC. Its translation is CASSQTTGYEQYF.

In regard to this clone: Since a much larger clone is just one base distant, this may be a read error. The chain recombines TRBV27 with TRBJ2-7; 8 bases are a match to TRBD1. The CDR3 is 12 amino acids. Germline CDR1 is MNHEY and CDR2 is SMNVEV (reference sequence). V lost 6 bases and J lost 5; bases outside the gene matches: 3. In nucleotides, the CDR3 is TGTGCCAGCAGCGGACAGGGCCACGAGCAGTACTTC. This translates into CASSGQGHEQYF.

The rearrangement links TRBV2 to TRBJ1-1, with TRBD1 matching 9 bases. Germline CDR1 and CDR2: SNHLY and FYNNEI. The CDR3 is made up of 14 amino acids. J gave up 6 bases and V 6 bases, and 8 bases lay outside the gene matches. This CDR3 is CASRDRGLDAEAFF. The CDR3, as DNA: TGTGCCAGCAGGGACAGGGGATTAGACGCTGAAGCTTTCTTT.

In nucleotides, the CDR3 is TGTGCCAGTAGTTCCGCACAGGGCTACGAGCAGTACTTC. It yields the protein CASSSAQGYEQYF. The chain uses TRBV19 and TRBJ2-7; D is possibly TRBD1 (6 bases). V was pared by 5 bases and J by 3 bases, with 11 bases between. Germline CDR1 is LNHDA and CDR2 is SQIVND (reference sequence). This CDR3 comprises 13 residues.

The V and J genes are TRBV3-1 (or the pseudogene TRBV3-2) and TRBJ2-2, with 10 bases identical to TRBD1. V lost 3 bases to trimming and J lost 5 bases; unmatched junction nucleotides: 6. This CDR3 contains 16 residues. The germline gives CDR1 LGHDT, CDR2 YNNKEL (reference sequence). CDR3 in DNA: TGTGCCAGCAGCCAGAGGACAGGGGGAAGGACCGGGGAGCTGTTTTTT. Translated: CASSQRTGGRTGELFF.

The chain carries TRBV4-1 and TRBJ2-3; D is possibly TRBD1 (7 bases). Per the germline V gene, CDR1 is MGHRA and CDR2 is YSYEKL. The CDR3 runs to 18 residues. The germline V and J ends were trimmed by 0 bases and 3 bases, with 19 bases remaining between them. CDR3 residues: CASSQDRRGPVTTDTQYF. The CDR3 nucleotides are TGCGCCAGCAGCCAAGATAGGAGGGGGCCGGTAACGACAGATACGCAGTATTTT.

This chain uses TRBV13 with TRBJ1-4; TRBD1 is a possible D gene (5 bases). CDR1 and CDR2 from the germline V gene are PRHDT and FYEKMQ (reference sequence). V was cut by 5 bases and J by 2 bases, with 15 bases left in between. The CDR3 has 16 amino acids. CDR3 DNA: TGTGCCAGCAGCCCGCGGGGGTGGGCCACTAATGAAAAACTGTTTTTT. It encodes CASSPRGWATNEKLFF.

The rearrangement uses TRBV11-1 and TRBJ2-6; D is uncertain. Germline V gene lookup returns CDR1 SGHAT and CDR2 FQDESV (reference sequence). The CDR3 length is 15 residues. V lost 5 bases to trimming and J lost 4 bases, with 12 bases between them. CDR3 residues: CASSGHYLGANVLTF. The CDR3 coding sequence is TGTGCCAGCAGCGGCCACTACCTGGGGGCCAACGTCCTGACTTTC.

The V and J genes are TRBV18 and TRBJ2-7; D is undetermined. CDR3 size: 12 residues. Trimming removed 5 bases at V and 5 bases at J, with 10 bases between. Per germline, CDR1 KGHSH and CDR2 LQKENI. This CDR3 reads CASSYDTNEQYF. DNA of the CDR3: TGTGCCAGCTCATACGACACGAACGAGCAGTACTTC.

V is TRBV5-1 and J is TRBJ1-1; TRBD1 aligns across 8 bases. This CDR3 comprises 15 residues. Germline CDR1 and CDR2: SGHRS and YFSETQ. Trimming removed 2 bases from V and 1 base from J; junction bases left unmatched: 4. In DNA form, the CDR3 reads TGCGCCAGCAGCTTCCAGGGGGCTTGGAACACTGAAGCTTTCTTT. It yields the protein CASSFQGAWNTEAFF. Combining the CDR3 with reference TRBV5-1 and TRBJ1-1 gives the whole variable domain KAGVTQTPRYLIKTRGQQVTLSCSPISGHRSVSWYQQTPGQGLQFLFEYFSETQRNKGNFPGRFSGRQFSNSRSEMNVSTLELGDSALYLCASSFQGAWNTEAFFGQGTRLTVV.

This clone was seen more than once but under ten times. The V gene is TRBV6-5, the J gene TRBJ1-1; the D is unclear. Germline CDR1 and CDR2: MNHEY and SVGAGI. The germline V and J ends were trimmed by 11 bases and 5 bases, with 18 bases remaining between them. The CDR3 runs to 13 residues. The CDR3 protein is CAAQETGGTEAFF. The CDR3 DNA reads TGTGCCGCCCAGGAGACTGGAGGGACTGAAGCTTTCTTT.

V and J are TRBV7-3 and TRBJ1-5; 8 bases are a match to TRBD1. V lost 5 bases and J lost 7; bases outside the gene matches: 10. This CDR3 is built from 15 residues. The germline V gene encodes CDR1 SGHTA and CDR2 FQGTGA. The CDR3 nucleotides read TGTGCCAGCAGCCCTTCCAGGGGGCAATGGCAGCCCCAGCATTTT. This sequence encodes CASSPSRGQWQPQHF.

V gene TRBV5-4 combines with J gene TRBJ1-3; tentatively, D is TRBD1 (5 bases). Trimming shortened V by 2 bases and J by 0 bases, and 9 bases separated the two germline ends. Looked up from germline, CDR1 is SGHNT and CDR2 is YYREEE (reference sequence). The CDR3 covers 15 residues. CDR3 in amino acids: CASSFDSLSGNTIYF. In nucleotides, the CDR3 is TGTGCCAGCAGCTTCGACAGCCTCTCTGGAAACACCATATATTTT.

CDR3 sequence (DNA): TGCGCCAGCAGCCAGTCCCTAGCGGGGGGGGCAGGCCCCTACGAGCAGTACTTC. The encoded protein is CASSQSLAGGAGPYEQYF. The chain uses TRBV4-1 and TRBJ2-7; 12 bases fit TRBD2. V gave up 3 bases and J gave up 2 bases; unmatched junction bases: 11. In germline, CDR1 is MGHRA, CDR2 YSYEKL. The CDR3 consists of 18 residues.

The chain carries TRBV28 and TRBJ2-4; TRBD1 matches 7 bases. This CDR3 contains 15 residues. Germline-derived CDR1 and CDR2 are MDHEN and SYDVKM. V lost 4 bases, J lost 9 bases, and 12 bases stayed unmatched. In DNA, the CDR3 is TGTGCCAGCAGTTCTCTCGGACAGGCTGGGATCATTCAGTACTTC. It codes for CASSSLGQAGIIQYF.

The table lists this clone with a count of one. V usage is TRBV3-1 (or the pseudogene TRBV3-2) and J usage is TRBJ1-6, with D tentatively TRBD1 (6 bases). This CDR3 has 15 residues. Trimming cost V 2 bases and J 7 bases, with 12 bases left between them. Germline V gene data show CDR1 as LGHDT and CDR2 as YNNKEL (reference sequence). CDR3 in amino acids: CASSQLGGGNSPLHF. As DNA, the CDR3 is TGTGCCAGCAGCCAATTGGGAGGGGGGAATTCACCCCTCCACTTT.

This clone occurred once. The chain carries TRBV5-4 and TRBJ2-2, with TRBD1 matching 7 bases. This CDR3 spans 14 amino acids. Trimming took 4 bases from V and 7 from J; bases not matched to a gene: 7. Germline V gene data show CDR1 as SGHNT and CDR2 as YYREEE (reference sequence). CDR3 loop: CASSGTGAGGELFF. CDR3 DNA: TGTGCCAGCAGCGGAACAGGGGCCGGCGGGGAGCTGTTTTTT.

The chain uses TRBV25-1 and TRBJ2-1; 9 nucleotides agree with TRBD1. This CDR3 spans 15 amino acids. CDR1 and CDR2 from the germline V gene are MGHDK and SYGVNS. J lost 1 base, V lost 7 bases, and 5 bases had no gene match. Written as DNA, the CDR3 is TGTGCCAGCAAACGGGACAGGGCATCCTACAATGAGCAGTTCTTC. It yields the protein CASKRDRASYNEQFF.

The CDR3 loop reads CASSPSGQGDTEAFF. CDR3 nucleotides: TGTGCCAGTAGTCCATCCGGACAGGGAGACACTGAAGCTTTCTTT. The gene calls are TRBV19 and TRBJ1-1; 8 nucleotides agree with TRBD1. V trimming: 5 bases; J trimming: 3 bases; junction bases outside the gene matches: 8. CDR3 length equals 15 residues. Germline V gives CDR1 LNHDA, CDR2 SQIVND (reference sequence).

The rearrangement links TRBV5-1 to TRBJ2-1; 13 bases line up with TRBD2. The CDR3 spans 15 residues. V shed 4 bases and J 8 bases; nucleotides not matched to a gene: 6. Germline values: CDR1 SGHRS, CDR2 YFSETQ. The CDR3 DNA follows: TGCGCCAGCAGCCCTGGACTAGCGGGGGCGGATGAGCAGTTCTTC. This encodes CASSPGLAGADEQFF. The full variable domain, its missing parts supplied by reference TRBV5-1 and TRBJ2-1, is KAGVTQTPRYLIKTRGQQVTLSCSPISGHRSVSWYQQTPGQGLQFLFEYFSETQRNKGNFPGRFSGRQFSNSRSEMNVSTLELGDSALYLCASSPGLAGADEQFFGPGTRLTVL.